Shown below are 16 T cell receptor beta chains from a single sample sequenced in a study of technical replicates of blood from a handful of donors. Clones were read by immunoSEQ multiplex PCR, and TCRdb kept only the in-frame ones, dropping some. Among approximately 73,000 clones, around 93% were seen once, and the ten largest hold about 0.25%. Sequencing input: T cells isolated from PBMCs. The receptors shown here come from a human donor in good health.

As DNA, the CDR3 is TGTGCCAGCAGCCTTCTCTTAGATTCTGGGAACACTGAAGCTTTCTTT. It is translated as CASSLLLDSGNTEAFF. The V call is TRBV7-6, the J call TRBJ1-1; D is undetermined. The germline gives CDR1 SGHVS, CDR2 FNYEAQ. The germline V and J ends were trimmed by 5 bases and 1 base, with 17 bases remaining between them. The CDR3 extends over 16 amino acids.

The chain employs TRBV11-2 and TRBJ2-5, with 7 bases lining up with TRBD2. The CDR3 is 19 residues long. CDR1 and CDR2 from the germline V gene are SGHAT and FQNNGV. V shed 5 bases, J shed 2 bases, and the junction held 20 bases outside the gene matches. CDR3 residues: CASSTIGVGSGGTQETQYF. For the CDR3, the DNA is TGTGCCAGCAGCACGATAGGGGTTGGGTCGGGAGGAACTCAAGAGACCCAGTACTTC.

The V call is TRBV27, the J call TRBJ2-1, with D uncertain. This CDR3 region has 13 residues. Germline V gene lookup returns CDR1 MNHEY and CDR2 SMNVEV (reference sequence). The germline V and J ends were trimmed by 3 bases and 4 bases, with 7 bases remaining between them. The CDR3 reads CASSFGGYNEQFF. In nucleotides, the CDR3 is TGTGCCAGCAGTTTCGGCGGTTACAATGAGCAGTTCTTC.

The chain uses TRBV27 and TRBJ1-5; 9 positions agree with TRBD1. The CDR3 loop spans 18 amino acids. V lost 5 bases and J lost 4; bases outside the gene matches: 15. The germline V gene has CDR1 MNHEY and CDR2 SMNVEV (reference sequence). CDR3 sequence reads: CASSALEDRGMNNQPQHF. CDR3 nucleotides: TGTGCCAGCAGTGCTCTAGAGGACAGGGGTATGAATAATCAGCCCCAGCATTTT.

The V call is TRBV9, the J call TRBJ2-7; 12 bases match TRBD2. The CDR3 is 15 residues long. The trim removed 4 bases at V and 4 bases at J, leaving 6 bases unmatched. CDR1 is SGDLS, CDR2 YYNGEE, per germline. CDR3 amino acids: CASSYGLAGGYEQYF. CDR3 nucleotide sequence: TGTGCCAGCAGCTACGGGCTAGCGGGAGGGTACGAGCAGTACTTC.

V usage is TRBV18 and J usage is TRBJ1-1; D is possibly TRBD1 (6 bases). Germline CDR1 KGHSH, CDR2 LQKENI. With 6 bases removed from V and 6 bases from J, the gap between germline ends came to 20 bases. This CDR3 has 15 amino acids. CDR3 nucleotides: TGTGCCAGCTCCCTAAACAGGGTCGATACCGCTGAAGCTTTCTTT. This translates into CASSLNRVDTAEAFF.

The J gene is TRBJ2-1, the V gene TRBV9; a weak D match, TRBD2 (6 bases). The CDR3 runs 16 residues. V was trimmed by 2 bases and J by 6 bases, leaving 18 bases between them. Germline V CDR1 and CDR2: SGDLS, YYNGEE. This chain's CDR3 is CASSVSGQGAGNEQFF. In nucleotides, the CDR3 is TGTGCCAGCAGCGTTTCAGGGCAGGGAGCGGGCAATGAGCAGTTCTTC.

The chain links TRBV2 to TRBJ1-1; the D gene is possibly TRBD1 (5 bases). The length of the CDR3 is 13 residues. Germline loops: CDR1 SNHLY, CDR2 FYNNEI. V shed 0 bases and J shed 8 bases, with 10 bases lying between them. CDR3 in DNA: TGTGCCAGCAGTGAAGCGCGTCGGGGGGAAGCTTTCTTT. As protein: CASSEARRGEAFF.

DNA for the CDR3: TGTGCCTGGAGTGACGGGAGTTGCAATCAGCCCCAGCATTTT. Translation: CAWSDGSCNQPQHF. The V call is TRBV30, the J call TRBJ1-5; D ambiguous. From germline, CDR1 is GTSNPN and CDR2 SVGIG (reference sequence). With 1 base removed from V and 2 bases from J, the gap between germline ends came to 9 bases. This CDR3 has 14 residues.

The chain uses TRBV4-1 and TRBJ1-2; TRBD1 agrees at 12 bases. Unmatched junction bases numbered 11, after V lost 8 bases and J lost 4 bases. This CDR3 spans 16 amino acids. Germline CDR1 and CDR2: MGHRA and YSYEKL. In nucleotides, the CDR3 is TGCGCCAGCCAACCGGGACAGGGGGCGCCAGGCTATGGCTACACCTTC. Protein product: CASQPGQGAPGYGYTF.

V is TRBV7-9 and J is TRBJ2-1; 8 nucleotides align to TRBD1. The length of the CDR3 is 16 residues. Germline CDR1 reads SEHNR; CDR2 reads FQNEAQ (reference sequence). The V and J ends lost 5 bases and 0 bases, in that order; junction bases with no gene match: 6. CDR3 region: CASSPRTGSSYNEQFF. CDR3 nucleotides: TGTGCCAGCAGCCCCAGGACAGGGAGCTCCTACAATGAGCAGTTCTTC.

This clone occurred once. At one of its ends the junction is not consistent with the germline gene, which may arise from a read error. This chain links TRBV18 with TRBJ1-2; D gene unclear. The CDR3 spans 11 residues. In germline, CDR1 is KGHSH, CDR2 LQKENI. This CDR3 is CASSPNYSYTF. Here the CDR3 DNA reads TGTGCCAGCTCACCAAACTATAGCTACACCTTC.

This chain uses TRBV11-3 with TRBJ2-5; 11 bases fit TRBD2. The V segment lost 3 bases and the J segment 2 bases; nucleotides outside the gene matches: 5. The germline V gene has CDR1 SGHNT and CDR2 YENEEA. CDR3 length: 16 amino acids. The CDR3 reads CASSFPGLAAQETQYF. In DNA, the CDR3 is TGTGCCAGCAGCTTTCCGGGACTAGCGGCACAAGAGACCCAGTACTTC.

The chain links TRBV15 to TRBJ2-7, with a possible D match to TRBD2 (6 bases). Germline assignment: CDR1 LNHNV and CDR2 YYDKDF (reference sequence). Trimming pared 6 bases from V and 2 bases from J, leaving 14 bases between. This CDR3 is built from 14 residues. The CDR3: CATSSWRATYEQYF. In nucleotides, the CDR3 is TGTGCCACCAGTTCTTGGAGGGCTACCTACGAGCAGTACTTC.

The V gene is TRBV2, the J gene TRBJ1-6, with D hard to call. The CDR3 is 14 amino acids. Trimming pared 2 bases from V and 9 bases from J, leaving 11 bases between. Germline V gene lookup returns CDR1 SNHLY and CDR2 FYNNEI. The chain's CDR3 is CASSEPAGGSPLHF. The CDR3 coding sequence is TGTGCCAGCAGTGAACCGGCAGGAGGTTCACCCCTCCACTTT.

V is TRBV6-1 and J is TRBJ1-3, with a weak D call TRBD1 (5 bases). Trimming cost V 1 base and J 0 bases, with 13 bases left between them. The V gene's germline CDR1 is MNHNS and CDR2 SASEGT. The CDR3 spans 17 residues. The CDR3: CASSEERQRFSGNTIYF. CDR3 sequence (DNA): TGTGCCAGCAGTGAAGAGAGACAGCGATTCTCTGGAAACACCATATATTTT.